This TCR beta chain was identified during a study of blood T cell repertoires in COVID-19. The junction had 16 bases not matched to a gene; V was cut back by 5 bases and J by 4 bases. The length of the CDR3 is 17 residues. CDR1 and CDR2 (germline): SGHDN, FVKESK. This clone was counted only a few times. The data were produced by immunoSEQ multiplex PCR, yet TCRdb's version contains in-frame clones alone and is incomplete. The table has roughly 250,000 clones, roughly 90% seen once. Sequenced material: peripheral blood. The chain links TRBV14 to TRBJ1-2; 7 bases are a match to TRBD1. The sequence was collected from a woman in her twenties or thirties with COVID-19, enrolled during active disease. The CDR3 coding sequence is TGTGCCAGCAGCATAAAGGGGGCGTCCCCCGCTCTCTATGGCTACACCTTC. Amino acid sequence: CASSIKGASPALYGYTF.